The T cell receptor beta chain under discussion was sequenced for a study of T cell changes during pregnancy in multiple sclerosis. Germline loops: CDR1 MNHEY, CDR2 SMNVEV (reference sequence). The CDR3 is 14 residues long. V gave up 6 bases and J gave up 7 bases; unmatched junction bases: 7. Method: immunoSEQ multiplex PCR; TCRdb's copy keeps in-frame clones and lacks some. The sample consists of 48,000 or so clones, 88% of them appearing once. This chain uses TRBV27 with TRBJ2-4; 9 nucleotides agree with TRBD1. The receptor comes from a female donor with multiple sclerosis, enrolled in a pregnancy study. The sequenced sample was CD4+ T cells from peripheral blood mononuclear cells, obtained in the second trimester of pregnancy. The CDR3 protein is CASSEDRGANIQYF. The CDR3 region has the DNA TGTGCCAGCAGCGAGGACAGGGGTGCGAACATTCAGTACTTC.